These T cell receptor beta chains were read from a single sample in a study of CD8 T cells in ankylosing spondylitis. TCRdb reprocessed the 5' RACE reads via MiXCR and lists one record per CDR3 protein. The profile shows 200,000 to 300,000 distinct CDR3 sequences, under 12% of them singletons. Material for sequencing was blood, either unsorted or a sorted T cell fraction (not recorded which). These receptors all stem from a male donor with ankylosing spondylitis or in good health (not recorded which). Both conserved end residues are part of each CDR3. D genes are given only for firm matches. Not every row has a clone size; where given, it reads once, few, many or a size class.

CDR3nt: TGTGCCAGCAGCCCCCTTGGGAGCGCAGATACGCAGTATTTT; CDR3aa: CASSPLGSADTQYF; abundance: .; v_gene: TRBV3-1; j_gene: TRBJ2-3; d_gene: .
CDR3nt: TGTGCCAGCCTAAGGGTGGTCAGGTCTTTTCACGAGCAGTACTTC; CDR3aa: CASLRVVRSFHEQYF; abundance: few; v_gene: TRBV9; j_gene: TRBJ2-7; d_gene: .
CDR3nt: TGTGCCAGCAGCTTATCCCAGGGGTACGGCGGGGAGCTGTTTTTT; CDR3aa: CASSLSQGYGGELFF; abundance: .; v_gene: TRBV11-3; j_gene: TRBJ2-2; d_gene: .
CDR3nt: TGCGCCAGCAGGGAAGGGACAGTGAACACTGAAGCTTTCTTT; CDR3aa: CASREGTVNTEAFF; abundance: many; v_gene: TRBV5-1; j_gene: TRBJ1-1; d_gene: TRBD1
CDR3nt: TGCGCCAGCAGCTTGGAACGGGGACACTATGGCTACACCTTC; CDR3aa: CASSLERGHYGYTF; abundance: .; v_gene: TRBV5-1; j_gene: TRBJ1-2; d_gene: .
CDR3nt: TGTGCCAGCAGCCCCGCAGCCTACCCCCCAGATACGCAGTATTTT; CDR3aa: CASSPAAYPPDTQYF; abundance: many; v_gene: TRBV7-9; j_gene: TRBJ2-3; d_gene: .
CDR3nt: TGTGCCAGCATAGCGGGAGGGACAGGGGGCAACTACGAGCAGTACTTC; CDR3aa: CASIAGGTGGNYEQYF; abundance: few; v_gene: TRBV7-2; j_gene: TRBJ2-7; d_gene: .
CDR3nt: TGTGCCTGGAATCCCTCGACAACCGCCGGGGAGCTGTTTTTT; CDR3aa: CAWNPSTTAGELFF; abundance: many; v_gene: TRBV30; j_gene: TRBJ2-2; d_gene: .
CDR3nt: TGTGCCAGCACCGGGGGACTTAATCAGCCCCAGCATTTT; CDR3aa: CASTGGLNQPQHF; abundance: .; v_gene: TRBV6-2/TRBV6-3; j_gene: TRBJ1-5; d_gene: .
CDR3nt: TGTGCCAGCAGCTTAGTAGGGGGCGAGAGGAACACTGAAGCTTTCTTT; CDR3aa: CASSLVGGERNTEAFF; abundance: .; v_gene: TRBV7-2; j_gene: TRBJ1-1; d_gene: TRBD1
CDR3nt: TGTGCCAGCAGGCCTAGCGGGAGGGACCATGAGCAGTTCTTC; CDR3aa: CASRPSGRDHEQFF; abundance: many; v_gene: TRBV6-1; j_gene: TRBJ2-1; d_gene: TRBD2
CDR3nt: TGTGCCAGCAGTTACTCGTCCTGGGGGGGAGGTTACGAGCAGTACTTC; CDR3aa: CASSYSSWGGGYEQYF; abundance: few; v_gene: TRBV6-5; j_gene: TRBJ2-7; d_gene: TRBD2
CDR3nt: TGTGCCAGCAGCTTAGCCGGTCGACAGGGTGGTGGCTACACCTTC; CDR3aa: CASSLAGRQGGGYTF; abundance: .; v_gene: TRBV7-2; j_gene: TRBJ1-2; d_gene: TRBD1
CDR3nt: TGTGCCAGCAGCTTAGGACTAGCGAGAGAATACGAGCAGTACTTC; CDR3aa: CASSLGLAREYEQYF; abundance: few; v_gene: TRBV7-2; j_gene: TRBJ2-7; d_gene: TRBD2
CDR3nt: TGTGCCAGCAGCCATGGCGGTAAGCAGTACTTC; CDR3aa: CASSHGGKQYF; abundance: many; v_gene: TRBV3-1; j_gene: TRBJ2-7; d_gene: .
CDR3nt: TGTGCCAGCAGTGGAGTGTCGGGTCCCGGGGACAATCAGCCCCAGCATTTT; CDR3aa: CASSGVSGPGDNQPQHF; abundance: many; v_gene: TRBV6-1; j_gene: TRBJ1-5; d_gene: .
CDR3nt: TGTGCCAGCAGCTTAGGGATTAGCGGGAGCTACGAGCAGTACTTC; CDR3aa: CASSLGISGSYEQYF; abundance: many; v_gene: TRBV7-9; j_gene: TRBJ2-7; d_gene: TRBD2
CDR3nt: TGCAGTGCTAGAGGTGGTGGGGGGGCTGAAGGCTACACCTTC; CDR3aa: CSARGGGGAEGYTF; abundance: many; v_gene: TRBV20-1; j_gene: TRBJ1-2; d_gene: .
CDR3nt: TGTGCCTGGTCCCCTCTTAATGAAAAACTGTTTTTT; CDR3aa: CAWSPLNEKLFF; abundance: few; v_gene: TRBV30; j_gene: TRBJ1-4; d_gene: .
CDR3nt: TGCAGTGCTAGAACGGACAGGGTAGACACTGAAGCTTTCTTT; CDR3aa: CSARTDRVDTEAFF; abundance: many; v_gene: TRBV20-1; j_gene: TRBJ1-1; d_gene: TRBD1
CDR3nt: TGTGCCAGCAGACAGGACGGCCCCTTATATGGCTACACCTTC; CDR3aa: CASRQDGPLYGYTF; abundance: few; v_gene: TRBV6-5; j_gene: TRBJ1-2; d_gene: .
CDR3nt: TGTGCCAGCAGCCTCGGACAAATCAATCAGCCCCAGCATTTT; CDR3aa: CASSLGQINQPQHF; abundance: many; v_gene: TRBV3-1; j_gene: TRBJ1-5; d_gene: .
CDR3nt: TGTGCCAGCAGCCCTGTAGGGGGCGCCCCAGATACGCAGTATTTT; CDR3aa: CASSPVGGAPDTQYF; abundance: .; v_gene: TRBV7-2; j_gene: TRBJ2-3; d_gene: TRBD1
CDR3nt: TGCAGTGCCGGCCAGGGGAAAGAGCAGTTCTTC; CDR3aa: CSAGQGKEQFF; abundance: many; v_gene: TRBV20-1; j_gene: TRBJ2-1; d_gene: .
CDR3nt: TGCGCCAGCAGCTTGGGAGCGATCGAGGTCGATACGCAGTATTTT; CDR3aa: CASSLGAIEVDTQYF; abundance: .; v_gene: TRBV5-1; j_gene: TRBJ2-3; d_gene: .
CDR3nt: TGTGCCAGCAGTTTATTTGGGACGGGCCAGGAAAAACTGTTTTTT; CDR3aa: CASSLFGTGQEKLFF; abundance: .; v_gene: TRBV12-3/TRBV12-4; j_gene: TRBJ1-4; d_gene: .
CDR3nt: TGCAGCGTTGATGTAGGAGGCAGGGAAGAGACCCAGTACTTC; CDR3aa: CSVDVGGREETQYF; abundance: few; v_gene: TRBV29-1; j_gene: TRBJ2-5; d_gene: .
CDR3nt: TGTGCCAGCAGTTTGAGTCAGGGAAAAAACATTCAGTACTTC; CDR3aa: CASSLSQGKNIQYF; abundance: many; v_gene: TRBV12-3/TRBV12-4; j_gene: TRBJ2-4; d_gene: .
CDR3nt: TGTGCCAGCAGCGGGGGACAGGGGGAGGTCGAGCAGTACTTC; CDR3aa: CASSGGQGEVEQYF; abundance: many; v_gene: TRBV6-1; j_gene: TRBJ2-7; d_gene: TRBD1
CDR3nt: TGTGCCAGCAGTACCCGGGCTGGGCGGGGGGCGCAAGACAATGAGCAGTTCTTC; CDR3aa: CASSTRAGRGAQDNEQFF; abundance: .; v_gene: TRBV6-1; j_gene: TRBJ2-1; d_gene: TRBD2
CDR3nt: TGCAGTGCTAGCGACGGCTCGCGGACAGGGAGGGCTCCGCAGAATAGCTACACCTTC; CDR3aa: CSASDGSRTGRAPQNSYTF; abundance: many; v_gene: TRBV20-1; j_gene: TRBJ1-2; d_gene: TRBD1
CDR3nt: TGTGCCAGCAGCCAAGATTTGGGGGGCTGGGGAGCTTTCTTT; CDR3aa: CASSQDLGGWGAFF; abundance: many; v_gene: TRBV3-1; j_gene: TRBJ1-1; d_gene: .
CDR3nt: TGTGCCAGCAGCCCCAGGGCTGGCACTGAAGCTTTCTTT; CDR3aa: CASSPRAGTEAFF; abundance: few; v_gene: TRBV3-1; j_gene: TRBJ1-1; d_gene: .
CDR3nt: TGCAGTGCTAGAGTACCGTCGGCAGAATCCTACAATGAGCAGTTCTTC; CDR3aa: CSARVPSAESYNEQFF; abundance: many; v_gene: TRBV20-1; j_gene: TRBJ2-1; d_gene: .
CDR3nt: TGTGCCAGCAGTCTCGGACAGGGGGCTAATTCACCCCTCCACTTT; CDR3aa: CASSLGQGANSPLHF; abundance: many; v_gene: TRBV12-3/TRBV12-4; j_gene: TRBJ1-6; d_gene: TRBD1
CDR3nt: TGTGCCAGCAGCCAAGCACTAGCGGGGTACCAAGAGACCCAGTACTTC; CDR3aa: CASSQALAGYQETQYF; abundance: many; v_gene: TRBV3-1; j_gene: TRBJ2-5; d_gene: TRBD2